This TCR beta chain was obtained from a study of early T cells in non-severe SARS-CoV-2 infection. Study-wide context: Sequencing of bulk RNA from unsorted whole blood was done, without chain pairing.

Notes on this clonotype: Its antigen is not known.

Study-level points and caveats: VDJdb matches were skewed toward anti-spike CD8 T cell responses.

The CDR3 loop spans 14 amino acids. The germline V gene encodes CDR1 SGHAT and CDR2 FQNNGV. Deletions cut 0 bases from V and 8 bases from J, with 10 bases between. Individual cDNA molecules were tagged with unique molecular identifiers. Using its own MiXCR run on the 5' RACE reads, TCRdb lists one record per CDR3 protein. The sample gives tens of thousands of distinct CDR3 sequences, around 10% of which show up once; about 2.7% is in the top ten. The chain is built from TRBV11-2 and TRBJ1-4, with D hard to call. The sample in question was whole blood, obtained at baseline. The source is an adult who was a healthcare worker with PCR-confirmed SARS-CoV-2 infection or an uninfected control (not recorded which). CDR3 amino acids: CASSLDRRGEKLFF. The CDR3 region has the DNA TGTGCCAGCAGCTTAGATCGGAGAGGGGAAAAACTGTTTTTT. The full variable domain, in which reference TRBV11-2 and TRBJ1-4 provide the parts outside the CDR3, is EAGVAQSPRYKIIEKRQSVAFWCNPISGHATLYWYQQILGQGPKLLIQFQNNGVVDDSQLPKDRFSAERLKGVDSTLKIQPAKLEDSAVYLCASSLDRRGEKLFFGSGTQLSVL.